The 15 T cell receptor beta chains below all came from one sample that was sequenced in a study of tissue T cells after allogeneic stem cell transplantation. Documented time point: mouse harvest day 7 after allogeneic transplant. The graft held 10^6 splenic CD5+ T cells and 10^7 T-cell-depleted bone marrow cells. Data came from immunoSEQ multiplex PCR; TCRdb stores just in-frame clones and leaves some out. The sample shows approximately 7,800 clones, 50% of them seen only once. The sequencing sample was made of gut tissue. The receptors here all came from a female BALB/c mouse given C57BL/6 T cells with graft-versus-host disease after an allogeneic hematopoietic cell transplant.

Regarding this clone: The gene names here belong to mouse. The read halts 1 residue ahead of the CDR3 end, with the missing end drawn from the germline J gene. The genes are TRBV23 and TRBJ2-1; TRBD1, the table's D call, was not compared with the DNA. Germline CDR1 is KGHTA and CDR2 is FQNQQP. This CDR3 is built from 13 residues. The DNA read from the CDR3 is TGCTCCAGCAGTCGACAGGGTCGAGCTGAGCAGTTC. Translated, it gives CSSSRQGRAEQF. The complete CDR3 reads CSSSRQGRAEQFF.

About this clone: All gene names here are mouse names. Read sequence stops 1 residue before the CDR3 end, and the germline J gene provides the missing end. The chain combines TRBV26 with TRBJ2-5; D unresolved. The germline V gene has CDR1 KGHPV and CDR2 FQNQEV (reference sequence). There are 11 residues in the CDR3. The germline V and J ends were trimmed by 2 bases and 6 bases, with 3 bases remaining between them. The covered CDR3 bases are TGTGCCAGCAGTCTGGACGACACCCAGTAC. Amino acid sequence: CASSLDDTQY. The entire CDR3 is CASSLDDTQYF.

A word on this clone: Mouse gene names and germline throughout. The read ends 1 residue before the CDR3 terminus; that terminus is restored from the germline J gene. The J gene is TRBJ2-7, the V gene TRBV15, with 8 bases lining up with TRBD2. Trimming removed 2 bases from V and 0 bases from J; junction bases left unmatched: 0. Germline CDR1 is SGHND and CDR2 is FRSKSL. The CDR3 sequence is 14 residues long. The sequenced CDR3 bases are TGTGCCAGCAGTTTACTGGGGGGCTCCTATGAACAGTAC. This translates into CASSLLGGSYEQY. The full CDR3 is CASSLLGGSYEQYF.

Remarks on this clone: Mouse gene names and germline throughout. CDR3 residues: CASRSGQNYAEQFF. The part of the CDR3 DNA that was read is TGTGCCAGCAGATCGGGACAAAACTATGCTGAGCAGTTC. The J gene is TRBJ2-1, the V gene TRBV26, with a possible D match to TRBD1 (6 bases). The sequence runs out 1 residue before the end of the CDR3; the remainder is reconstructed from the germline J gene. V was clipped by 6 bases and J by 1 base, with 10 bases between them. The CDR3 is made up of 14 amino acids. Per germline, CDR1 KGHPV and CDR2 FQNQEV (reference sequence).

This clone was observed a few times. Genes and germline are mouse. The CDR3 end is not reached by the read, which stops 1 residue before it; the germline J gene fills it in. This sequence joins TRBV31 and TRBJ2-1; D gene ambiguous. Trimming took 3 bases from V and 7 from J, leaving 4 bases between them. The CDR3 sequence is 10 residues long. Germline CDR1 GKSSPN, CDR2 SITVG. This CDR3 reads CAWSEAEQFF. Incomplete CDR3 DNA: TGTGCCTGGAGCGAGGCTGAGCAGTTC.

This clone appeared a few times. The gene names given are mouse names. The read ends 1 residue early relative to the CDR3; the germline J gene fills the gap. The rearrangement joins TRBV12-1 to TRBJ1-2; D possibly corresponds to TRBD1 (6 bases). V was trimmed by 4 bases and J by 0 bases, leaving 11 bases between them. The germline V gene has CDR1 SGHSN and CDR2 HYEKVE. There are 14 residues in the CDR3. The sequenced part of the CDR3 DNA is TGTGCCAGCTCCCCCGGGACAACAAACTCCGACTACACC. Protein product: CASSPGTTNSDYT. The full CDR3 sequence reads CASSPGTTNSDYTF.

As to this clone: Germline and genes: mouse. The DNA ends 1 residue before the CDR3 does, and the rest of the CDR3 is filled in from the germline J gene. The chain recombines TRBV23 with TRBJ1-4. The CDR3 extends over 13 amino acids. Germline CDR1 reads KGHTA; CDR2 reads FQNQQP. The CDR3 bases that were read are TGCTCCAGCAGTCGAAATTCCAACGAAAGATTATTT. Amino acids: CSSSRNSNERLF. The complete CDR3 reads CSSSRNSNERLFF.

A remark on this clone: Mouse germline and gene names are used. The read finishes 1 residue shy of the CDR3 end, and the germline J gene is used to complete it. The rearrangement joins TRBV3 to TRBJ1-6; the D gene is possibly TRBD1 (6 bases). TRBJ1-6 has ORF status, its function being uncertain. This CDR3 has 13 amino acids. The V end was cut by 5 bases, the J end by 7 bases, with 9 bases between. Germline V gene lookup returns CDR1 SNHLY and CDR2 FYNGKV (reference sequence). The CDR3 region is CASSQGQNSPLYF. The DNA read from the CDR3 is TGTGCCAGCAGCCAGGGACAAAATTCGCCCCTCTAC.

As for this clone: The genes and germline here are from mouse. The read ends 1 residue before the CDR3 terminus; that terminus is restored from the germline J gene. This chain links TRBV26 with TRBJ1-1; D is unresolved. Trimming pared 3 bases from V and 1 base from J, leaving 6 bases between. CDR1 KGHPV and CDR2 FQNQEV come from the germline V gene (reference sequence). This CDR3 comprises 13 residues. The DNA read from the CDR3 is TGTGCCAGCAGTCTCGACAAAAACACAGAAGTCTTC. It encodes CASSLDKNTEVF. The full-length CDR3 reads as CASSLDKNTEVFF.

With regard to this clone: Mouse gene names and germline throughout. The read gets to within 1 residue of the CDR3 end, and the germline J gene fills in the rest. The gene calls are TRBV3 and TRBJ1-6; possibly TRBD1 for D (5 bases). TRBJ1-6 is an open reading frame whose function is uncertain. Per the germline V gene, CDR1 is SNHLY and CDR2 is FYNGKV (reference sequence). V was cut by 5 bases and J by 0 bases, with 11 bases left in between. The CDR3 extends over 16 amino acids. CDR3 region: CASSLGGGSYNSPLYF. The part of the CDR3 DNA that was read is TGTGCCAGCAGCCTGGGGGGGGGTTCCTATAATTCGCCCCTCTAC.

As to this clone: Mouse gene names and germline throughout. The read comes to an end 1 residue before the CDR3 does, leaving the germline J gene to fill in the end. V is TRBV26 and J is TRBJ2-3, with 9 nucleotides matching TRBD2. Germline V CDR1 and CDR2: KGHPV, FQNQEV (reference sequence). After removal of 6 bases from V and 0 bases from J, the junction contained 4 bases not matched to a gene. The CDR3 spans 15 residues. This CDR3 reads CASRRTGGSAETLYF. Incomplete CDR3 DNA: TGTGCCAGCAGGAGAACTGGGGGGAGTGCAGAAACGCTGTAT.

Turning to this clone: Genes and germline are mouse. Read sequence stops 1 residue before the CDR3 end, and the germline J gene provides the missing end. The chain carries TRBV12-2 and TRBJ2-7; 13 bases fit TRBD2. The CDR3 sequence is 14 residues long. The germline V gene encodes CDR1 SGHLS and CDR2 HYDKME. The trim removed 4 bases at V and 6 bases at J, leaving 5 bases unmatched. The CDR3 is CASSRDWGGVEQYF. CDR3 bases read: TGTGCCAGCTCCCGGGACTGGGGGGGTGTTGAACAGTAC.

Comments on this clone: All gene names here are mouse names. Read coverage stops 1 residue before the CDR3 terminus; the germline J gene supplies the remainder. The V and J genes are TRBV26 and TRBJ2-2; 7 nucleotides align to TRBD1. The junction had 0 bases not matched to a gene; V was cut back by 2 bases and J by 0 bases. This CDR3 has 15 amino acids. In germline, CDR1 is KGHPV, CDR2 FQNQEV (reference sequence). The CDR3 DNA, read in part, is TGTGCCAGCAGTCTGGGGACAGCAAACACCGGGCAGCTCTAC. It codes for CASSLGTANTGQLY. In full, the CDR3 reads CASSLGTANTGQLYF.

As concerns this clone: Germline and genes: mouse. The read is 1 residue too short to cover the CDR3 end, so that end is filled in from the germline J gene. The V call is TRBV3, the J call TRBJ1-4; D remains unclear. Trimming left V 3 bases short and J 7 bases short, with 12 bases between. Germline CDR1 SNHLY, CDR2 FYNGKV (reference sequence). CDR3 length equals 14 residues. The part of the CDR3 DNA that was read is TGTGCCAGCAGCTTTAGAGGAGGGAGCGAAAGATTATTT. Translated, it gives CASSFRGGSERLF. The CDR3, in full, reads CASSFRGGSERLFF.

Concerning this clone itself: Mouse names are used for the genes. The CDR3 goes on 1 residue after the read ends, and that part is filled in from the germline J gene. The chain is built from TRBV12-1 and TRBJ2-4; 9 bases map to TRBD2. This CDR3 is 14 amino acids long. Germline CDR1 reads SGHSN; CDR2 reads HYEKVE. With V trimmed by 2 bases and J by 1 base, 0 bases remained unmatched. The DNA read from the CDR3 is TGTGCCAGCTCTCGGGACTGGGGTCAAAACACCTTGTAC. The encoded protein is CASSRDWGQNTLY. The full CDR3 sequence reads CASSRDWGQNTLYF.